The 8 T cell receptor beta chains in this list originate from one sample, sequenced in a study of cytomegalovirus exposure and HLA in healthy donors. The PCR employed 60 Vbeta primers together with 13 Jbeta primers. TCRdb's copy holds only in-frame clones and misses some; the assay was immunoSEQ multiplex PCR. The table has 90,000 to 130,000 clones, approximately 79% seen once. Input material: PBMCs. Receptor source: a man aged 25-45 years in good health and CMV-seropositive.

The chain has TRBV4-1 and TRBJ1-4; TRBD1 aligns across 11 bases. The V gene's germline CDR1 is MGHRA and CDR2 YSYEKL. After removal of 2 bases from V and 8 bases from J, the junction contained 7 bases not matched to a gene. The CDR3 consists of 16 residues. In nucleotides, the CDR3 is TGCGCCAGCAGCCAAAGGACAGGGGGCGGAGAGGAAAAACTGTTTTTT. Encoded protein: CASSQRTGGGEEKLFF.

The chain employs TRBV7-9 and TRBJ1-1; D is ambiguous. Germline lookup yields CDR1 SEHNR and CDR2 FQNEAQ (reference sequence). With 0 bases removed from V and 6 bases from J, the gap between germline ends came to 11 bases. The CDR3 is 14 residues long. The CDR3 DNA follows: TGTGCCAGCAGCTTAGCGGGAGTCGAGCCTGAAGCTTTCTTT. Amino acid sequence: CASSLAGVEPEAFF.

This clone has only one observation. The chain couples TRBV7-3 to TRBJ2-5; possibly TRBD2 for D (6 bases). CDR3 length: 17 amino acids. Germline V gene sequence: CDR1 SGHTA, CDR2 FQGTGA. V lost 5 bases to trimming and J lost 1 base, with 20 bases between them. The CDR3 is CASSKKGGGRSQETQYF. Written as DNA, the CDR3 is TGTGCCAGCAGCAAAAAGGGTGGGGGGAGAAGCCAAGAGACCCAGTACTTC. Using reference TRBV7-3 and TRBJ2-5 for the parts outside the CDR3, the full variable domain is GAGVSQTPSNKVTEKGKYVELRCDPISGHTALYWYRQSLGQGPEFLIYFQGTGAADDSGLPNDRFFAVRPEGSVSTLKIQRTERGDSAVYLCASSKKGGGRSQETQYFGPGTRLLVL.

This clone has just one count. The chain combines TRBV4-2 with TRBJ1-2; D unclear. The germline V and J ends were trimmed by 5 bases and 7 bases, with 14 bases remaining between them. CDR3 length equals 13 residues. Germline V gene data show CDR1 as LGHNA and CDR2 as YNFKEQ. The CDR3 DNA sequence: TGTGCCAGCAGCACACGGGATGTGCGTGGCTACACCTTC. Translated, it gives CASSTRDVRGYTF.

In its sample, this clone was seen a few times. The J gene is TRBJ1-5, the V gene TRBV5-5; D remains ambiguous. Germline-derived CDR1 and CDR2 are SGHKS and YYEKEE (reference sequence). The V end lost 2 bases, the J end lost 0 bases, and 12 bases lay between the germline ends. The length of the CDR3 is 16 residues. CDR3: CASSFLPDNSNQPQHF. DNA of the CDR3: TGTGCCAGCAGCTTCCTGCCAGATAATAGCAATCAGCCCCAGCATTTT.

The chain's CDR3 is CASSLSVSDTQYF. The DNA of the CDR3 is TGTGCCAGCAGCTTGTCCGTGTCAGATACGCAGTATTTT. The chain joins TRBV7-2 to TRBJ2-3, with D hard to call. The CDR3 has 13 amino acids. V was pared by 3 bases and J by 4 bases, with 8 bases between. Looked up from germline, CDR1 is SGHTA and CDR2 is FQGNSA.

This clone was seen more than once but under ten times. CDR3: CASSRDSRNTEAFF. Here the CDR3 DNA reads TGTGCCAGCAGCCGGGACAGCCGGAACACTGAAGCTTTCTTT. This chain links TRBV2 with TRBJ1-1, with TRBD1 matching 7 bases. Per germline, CDR1 SNHLY and CDR2 FYNNEI. The V gene end was trimmed by 6 bases and the J gene end by 1 base; junction bases not matched to a gene: 5. The CDR3 has 14 residues.

V and J are TRBV2 and TRBJ2-5; TRBD2 aligns across 9 bases. This CDR3 comprises 16 residues. The germline gives CDR1 SNHLY, CDR2 FYNNEI. V was clipped by 6 bases and J by 3 bases; unmatched bases: 11. In DNA form, the CDR3 reads TGTGCCAGCAGCGAACCGGGACTAGCAATCGAAGAGACCCAGTACTTC. This translates into CASSEPGLAIEETQYF.